The 11 T cell receptor beta chains below all came from one sample that was sequenced in a study of PD-1 blockade in classical Hodgkin lymphoma. Time point given: cycle 4 day 1 (C4D1), after more than 5 weeks of nivolumab. The patients all showed relapse after autologous stem cell transplantation, while their brentuximab vedotin exposure varied. TCRdb's table, derived via immunoSEQ multiplex PCR, lists solely in-frame clones and lacks some. The sample lists about 93,000 clones; more than 70% were seen once. Material: peripheral blood mononuclear cells (PBMCs), obtained before the fourth cycle of nivolumab. These receptors came from a human donor with classical Hodgkin lymphoma.

This chain connects TRBV4-1 to TRBJ1-1; 7 bases match TRBD1. With V trimmed by 5 bases and J by 1 base, 4 bases remained unmatched. CDR3 length equals 14 residues. Germline V lookup: CDR1 MGHRA, CDR2 YSYEKL. DNA of the CDR3: TGCGCCAGCAGCTACGACAGGGCGAACACTGAAGCTTTCTTT. It encodes CASSYDRANTEAFF.

The chain combines TRBV4-1 with TRBJ2-2, with a tentative D call TRBD2 (5 bases). Germline CDR1 reads MGHRA; CDR2 reads YSYEKL. This CDR3 spans 17 amino acids. Trimming pared 0 bases from V and 6 bases from J, leaving 17 bases between. CDR3 nucleotide sequence: TGCGCCAGCAGCCAAGACCCCGACTCCCCGAGGGCCGGGGAGCTGTTTTTT. The encoded protein is CASSQDPDSPRAGELFF.

The genes are TRBV18 and TRBJ2-7, with TRBD1 identical over 7 bases. V trimming: 3 bases; J trimming: 4 bases; junction bases outside the gene matches: 9. The length of the CDR3 is 15 residues. Germline V lookup: CDR1 KGHSH, CDR2 LQKENI. The CDR3 DNA is TGTGCCAGCTCACCGAGGGGGCGCGAACTGTACGAGCAGTACTTC. This translates into CASSPRGRELYEQYF.

This rearrangement joins TRBV18 to TRBJ1-2; tentative D call: TRBD1 (6 bases). The CDR3 is made up of 14 amino acids. The germline V and J ends were trimmed by 2 bases and 11 bases, with 18 bases remaining between them. CDR1 and CDR2 from the germline V gene are KGHSH and LQKENI. The CDR3 DNA reads TGTGCCAGCTCACCAATGACGGGACAAACGGATTACACCTTC. Translation gives CASSPMTGQTDYTF.

The rearrangement joins TRBV7-2 to TRBJ1-5; 10 bases agree with TRBD1. V trimming: 1 base; J trimming: 6 bases; junction bases outside the gene matches: 3. Germline CDR1 and CDR2: SGHTA and FQGNSA. The CDR3 is 15 amino acids. CDR3 sequence reads: CASSLERQGAQPQHF. CDR3 nucleotide sequence: TGTGCCAGCAGCTTAGAGCGACAGGGGGCTCAGCCCCAGCATTTT.

This chain connects TRBV2 to TRBJ2-2; 11 bases are a match to TRBD1. Trimming removed 7 bases from V and 5 bases from J; junction bases left unmatched: 15. The germline gives CDR1 SNHLY, CDR2 FYNNEI. The CDR3 is made up of 18 amino acids. Here the CDR3 reads CASKSIQAGTGGTGELFF. The CDR3, as DNA: TGTGCCAGCAAATCCATCCAGGCGGGGACAGGGGGAACCGGGGAGCTGTTTTTT. Using reference TRBV2 and TRBJ2-2 for the parts outside the CDR3, the full variable domain is EPEVTQTPSHQVTQMGQEVILRCVPISNHLYFYWYRQILGQKVEFLVSFYNNEISEKSEIFDDQFSVERPDGSNFTLKIRSTKLEDSAMYFCASKSIQAGTGGTGELFFGEGSRLTVL.

The chain recombines TRBV6-5 with TRBJ2-7; possibly TRBD2 for D (6 bases). CDR1 and CDR2 from the germline V gene are MNHEY and SVGAGI. The CDR3 length is 12 residues. The V end lost 6 bases, the J end lost 3 bases, and 9 bases lay between the germline ends. CDR3 in amino acids: CASSRGNYEQYF. Here the CDR3 DNA reads TGTGCCAGCAGCCGGGGGAACTACGAGCAGTACTTC.

V gene TRBV10-3 combines with J gene TRBJ1-2; 7 bases agree with TRBD1. Germline values: CDR1 ENHRY, CDR2 SYGVKD. CDR3 length equals 16 residues. V lost 3 bases to trimming and J lost 3 bases; unmatched junction nucleotides: 10. CDR3 sequence reads: CAISDPGRGRHYGYTF. The CDR3 DNA reads as TGTGCCATCAGTGACCCCGGAAGGGGGCGGCACTATGGCTACACCTTC.

The chain carries TRBV7-2 and TRBJ2-2, with no clear D. CDR1 is SGHTA, CDR2 FQGNSA, per germline. V lost 1 base and J 5 bases, leaving 8 bases between the germline ends. The CDR3 totals 14 residues. The chain's CDR3 is CASSLGSVTGELFF. As DNA, the CDR3 is TGTGCCAGCAGCTTAGGGTCGGTTACCGGGGAGCTGTTTTTT.

The J gene is TRBJ1-5, the V gene TRBV19; possible D gene TRBD1, 6 bases. In germline, CDR1 is LNHDA, CDR2 SQIVND (reference sequence). CDR3 length: 13 amino acids. V lost 7 bases and J lost 7, with 14 bases in between. The CDR3 nucleotides read TGTGCCAGTAAGAGACAGGCCGGACAGCCCCAGCATTTT. Amino acid sequence: CASKRQAGQPQHF.

V is TRBV7-2 and J is TRBJ1-2, with D tentatively TRBD1 (6 bases). The V end was cut by 5 bases, the J end by 8 bases, with 15 bases between. Germline CDR1 is SGHTA and CDR2 is FQGNSA. The CDR3 contains 13 residues. This chain's CDR3 is CASSLGAGQGYTF. DNA for the CDR3: TGTGCCAGCAGCCTGGGGGCAGGGCAGGGCTACACCTTC.